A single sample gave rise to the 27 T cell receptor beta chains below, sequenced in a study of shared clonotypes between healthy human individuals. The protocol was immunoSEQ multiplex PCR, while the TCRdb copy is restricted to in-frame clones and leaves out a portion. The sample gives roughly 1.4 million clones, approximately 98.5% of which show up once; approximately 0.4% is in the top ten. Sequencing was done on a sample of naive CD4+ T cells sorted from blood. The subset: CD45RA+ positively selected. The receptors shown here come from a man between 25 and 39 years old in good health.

The CDR3 here is CASSPTRDSNQETQYF. CDR3 bases: TGTGCCAGCTCACCAACCCGCGACAGTAACCAAGAGACCCAGTACTTC. The J gene is TRBJ2-5, the V gene TRBV18; D is possibly TRBD1 (5 bases). CDR3 length: 16 residues. The germline V gene has CDR1 KGHSH and CDR2 LQKENI. Trimming removed 2 bases at V and 0 bases at J, with 13 bases between.

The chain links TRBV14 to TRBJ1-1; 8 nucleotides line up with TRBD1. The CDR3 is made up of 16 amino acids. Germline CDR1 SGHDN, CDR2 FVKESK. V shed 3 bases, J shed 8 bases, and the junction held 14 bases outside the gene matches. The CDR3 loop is CASSQYPSTGGVEAFF. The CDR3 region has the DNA TGTGCCAGCAGCCAGTACCCCTCTACAGGGGGAGTCGAAGCTTTCTTT.

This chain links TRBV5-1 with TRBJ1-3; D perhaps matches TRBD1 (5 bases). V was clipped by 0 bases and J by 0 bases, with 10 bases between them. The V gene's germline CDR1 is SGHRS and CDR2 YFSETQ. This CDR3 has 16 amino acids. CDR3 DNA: TGCGCCAGCAGCTTGGGGGACTTGGGCTCTGGAAACACCATATATTTT. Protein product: CASSLGDLGSGNTIYF.

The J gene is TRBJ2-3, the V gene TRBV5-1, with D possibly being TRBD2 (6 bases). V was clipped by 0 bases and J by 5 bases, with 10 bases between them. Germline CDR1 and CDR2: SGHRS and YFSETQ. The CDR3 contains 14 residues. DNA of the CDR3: TGCGCCAGCAGCTTGGTCGGGAGTTTAGATACGCAGTATTTT. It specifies CASSLVGSLDTQYF.

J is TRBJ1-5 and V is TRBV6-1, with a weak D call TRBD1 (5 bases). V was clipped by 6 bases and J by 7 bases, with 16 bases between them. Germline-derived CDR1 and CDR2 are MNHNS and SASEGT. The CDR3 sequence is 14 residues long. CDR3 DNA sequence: TGTGCCAGCAGATATAGGGCAGGGAGCCAGCCCCAGCATTTT. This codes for CASRYRAGSQPQHF.

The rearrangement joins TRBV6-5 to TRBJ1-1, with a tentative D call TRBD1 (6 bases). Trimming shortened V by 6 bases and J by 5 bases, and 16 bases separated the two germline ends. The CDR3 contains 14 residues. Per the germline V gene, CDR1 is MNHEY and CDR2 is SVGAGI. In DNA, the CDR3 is TGTGCCAGCAGCACCGCTAGAGGGGGTACTGAAGCTTTCTTT. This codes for CASSTARGGTEAFF.

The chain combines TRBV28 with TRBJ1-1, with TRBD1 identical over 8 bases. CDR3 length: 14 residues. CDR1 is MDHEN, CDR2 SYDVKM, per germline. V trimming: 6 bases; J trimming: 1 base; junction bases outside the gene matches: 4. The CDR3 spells CASSPGGWNTEAFF. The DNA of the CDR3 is TGTGCCAGCAGCCCAGGGGGCTGGAACACTGAAGCTTTCTTT.

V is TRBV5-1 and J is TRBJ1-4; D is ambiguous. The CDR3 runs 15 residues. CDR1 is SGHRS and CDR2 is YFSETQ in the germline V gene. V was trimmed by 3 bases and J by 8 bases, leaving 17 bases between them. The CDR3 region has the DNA TGCGCCAGCAGCTCCGTGACCTCCGGAGGGGAAAAACTGTTTTTT. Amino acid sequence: CASSSVTSGGEKLFF.

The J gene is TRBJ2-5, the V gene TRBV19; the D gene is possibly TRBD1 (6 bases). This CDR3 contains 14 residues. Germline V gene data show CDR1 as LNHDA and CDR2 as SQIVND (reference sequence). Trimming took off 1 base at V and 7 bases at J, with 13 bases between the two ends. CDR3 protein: CASSIGGIQGTQYF. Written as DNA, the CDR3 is TGTGCCAGTAGTATAGGGGGGATACAGGGGACCCAGTACTTC.

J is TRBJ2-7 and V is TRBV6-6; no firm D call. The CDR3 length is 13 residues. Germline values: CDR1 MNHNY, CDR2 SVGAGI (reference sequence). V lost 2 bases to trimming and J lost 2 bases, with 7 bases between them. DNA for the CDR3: TGTGCCAGCAGTTACGACGGCCCCTACGAGCAGTACTTC. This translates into CASSYDGPYEQYF.

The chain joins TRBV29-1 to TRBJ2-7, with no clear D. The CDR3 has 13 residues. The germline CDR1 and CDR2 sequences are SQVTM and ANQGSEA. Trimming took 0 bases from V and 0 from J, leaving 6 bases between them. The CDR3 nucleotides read TGCAGCGTTGAAGATCGATTCTCCTACGAGCAGTACTTC. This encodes CSVEDRFSYEQYF.

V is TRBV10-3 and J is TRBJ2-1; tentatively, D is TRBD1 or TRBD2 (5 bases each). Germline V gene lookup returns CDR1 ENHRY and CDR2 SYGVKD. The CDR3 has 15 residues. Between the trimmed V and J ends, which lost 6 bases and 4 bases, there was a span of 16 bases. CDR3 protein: CAIRAAGTGYNEQFF. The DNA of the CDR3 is TGTGCCATCAGGGCAGCAGGGACGGGATACAATGAGCAGTTCTTC.

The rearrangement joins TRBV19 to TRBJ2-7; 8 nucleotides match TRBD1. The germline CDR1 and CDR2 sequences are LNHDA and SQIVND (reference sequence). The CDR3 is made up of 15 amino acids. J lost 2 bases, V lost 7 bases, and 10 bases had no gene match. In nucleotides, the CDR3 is TGTGCCAGTAACAAGCCGGGACAGGCTACCTACGAGCAGTACTTC. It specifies CASNKPGQATYEQYF.

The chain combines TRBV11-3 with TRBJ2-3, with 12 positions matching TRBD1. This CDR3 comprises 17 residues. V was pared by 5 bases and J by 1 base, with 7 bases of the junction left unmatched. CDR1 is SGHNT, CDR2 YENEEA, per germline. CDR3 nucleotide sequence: TGTGCCAGCAGCAAGGGACAGGGGGCAGTGGGCACAGATACGCAGTATTTT. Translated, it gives CASSKGQGAVGTDTQYF.

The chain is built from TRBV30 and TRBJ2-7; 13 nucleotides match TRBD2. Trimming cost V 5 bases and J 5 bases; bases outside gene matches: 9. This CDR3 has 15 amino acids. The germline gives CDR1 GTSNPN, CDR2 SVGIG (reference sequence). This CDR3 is CAWGIGTSGINEQYF. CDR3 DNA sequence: TGTGCCTGGGGGATAGGGACTAGCGGGATAAACGAGCAGTACTTC.

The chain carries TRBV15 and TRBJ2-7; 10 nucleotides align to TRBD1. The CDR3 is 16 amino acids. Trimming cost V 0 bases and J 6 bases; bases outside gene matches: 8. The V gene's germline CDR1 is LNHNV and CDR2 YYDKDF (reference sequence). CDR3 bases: TGTGCCACCAGCAGAGAGCAGCCGGACAGGGGGGGCGAGCAGTACTTC. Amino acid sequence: CATSREQPDRGGEQYF.

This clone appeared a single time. Here the CDR3 DNA reads TGCGCCAGCAGCCCTGTGACTAGCGGGAGCTGGAGTAATGAGCAGTTCTTC. Amino acid sequence: CASSPVTSGSWSNEQFF. V is TRBV5-1 and J is TRBJ2-1; TRBD2 aligns across 12 bases. The V and J ends lost 4 bases and 7 bases, in that order; junction bases with no gene match: 12. From germline, CDR1 is SGHRS and CDR2 YFSETQ. The CDR3 sequence is 17 residues long.

The CDR3 DNA sequence: TGTGCCAGCAGCTTAGGGTCCGAACAGGGCAACACCATATATTTT. Translating gives CASSLGSEQGNTIYF. This chain joins TRBV7-9 and TRBJ1-3; possibly TRBD1 for D (6 bases). This CDR3 comprises 15 residues. Trimming left V 1 base short and J 7 bases short, with 14 bases between. The germline V gene encodes CDR1 SEHNR and CDR2 FQNEAQ (reference sequence).

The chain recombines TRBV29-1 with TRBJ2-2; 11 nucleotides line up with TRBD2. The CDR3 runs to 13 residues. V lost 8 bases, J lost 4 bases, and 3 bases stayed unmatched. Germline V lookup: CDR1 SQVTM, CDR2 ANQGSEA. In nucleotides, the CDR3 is TGCAGCATTAGCGGGAGGGTCACCGGGGAGCTGTTTTTT. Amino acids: CSISGRVTGELFF.

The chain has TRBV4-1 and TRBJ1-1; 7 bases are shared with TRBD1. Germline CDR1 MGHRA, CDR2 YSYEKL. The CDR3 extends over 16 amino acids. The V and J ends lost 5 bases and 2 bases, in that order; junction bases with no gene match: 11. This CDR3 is CASSYATNRGNTEAFF. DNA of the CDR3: TGCGCCAGCAGCTACGCGACTAACAGGGGAAACACTGAAGCTTTCTTT.

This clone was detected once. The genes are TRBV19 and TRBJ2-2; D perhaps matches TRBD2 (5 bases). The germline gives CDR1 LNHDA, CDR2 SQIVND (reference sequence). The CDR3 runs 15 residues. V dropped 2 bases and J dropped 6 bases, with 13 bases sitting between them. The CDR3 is CASSITASLPGELFF. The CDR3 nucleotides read TGTGCCAGTAGTATAACAGCTAGCTTGCCCGGGGAGCTGTTTTTT.

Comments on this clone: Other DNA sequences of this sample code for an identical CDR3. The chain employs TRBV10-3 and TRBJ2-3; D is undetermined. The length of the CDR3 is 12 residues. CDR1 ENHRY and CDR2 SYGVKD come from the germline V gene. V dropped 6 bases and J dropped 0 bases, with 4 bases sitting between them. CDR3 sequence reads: CAIRGSTDTQYF. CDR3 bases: TGTGCCATCAGAGGGAGCACAGATACGCAGTATTTT.

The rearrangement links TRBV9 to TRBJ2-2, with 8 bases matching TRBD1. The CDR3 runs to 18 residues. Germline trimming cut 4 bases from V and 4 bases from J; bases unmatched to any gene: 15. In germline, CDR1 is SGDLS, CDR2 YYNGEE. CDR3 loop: CASSLRTGKGLSTGELFF. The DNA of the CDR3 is TGTGCCAGCAGCCTAAGGACAGGGAAGGGCCTTAGCACCGGGGAGCTGTTTTTT.

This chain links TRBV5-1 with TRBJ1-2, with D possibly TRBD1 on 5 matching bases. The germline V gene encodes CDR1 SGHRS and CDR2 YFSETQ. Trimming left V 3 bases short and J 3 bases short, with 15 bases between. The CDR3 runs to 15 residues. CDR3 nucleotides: TGCGCCAGCAGCTCGATTAAGGGACGAGACTATGGCTACACCTTC. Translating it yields CASSSIKGRDYGYTF.

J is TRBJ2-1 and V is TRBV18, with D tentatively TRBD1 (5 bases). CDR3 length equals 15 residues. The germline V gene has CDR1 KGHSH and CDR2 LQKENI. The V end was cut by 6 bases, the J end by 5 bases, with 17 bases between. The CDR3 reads CASSGSRWGNNEQFF. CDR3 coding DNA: TGTGCCAGCTCCGGCTCCCGGTGGGGCAACAATGAGCAGTTCTTC. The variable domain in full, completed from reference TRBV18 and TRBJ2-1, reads NAGVMQNPRHLVRRRGQEARLRCSPMKGHSHVYWYRQLPEEGLKFMVYLQKENIIDESGMPKERFSAEFPKEGPSILRIQQVVRGDSAAYFCASSGSRWGNNEQFFGPGTRLTVL.

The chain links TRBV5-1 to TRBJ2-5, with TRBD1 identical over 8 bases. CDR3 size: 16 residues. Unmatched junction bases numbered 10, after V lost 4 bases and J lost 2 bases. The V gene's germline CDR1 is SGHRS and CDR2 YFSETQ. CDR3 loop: CASSQPQGGYQETQYF. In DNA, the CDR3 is TGCGCCAGCAGCCAACCACAGGGGGGATATCAAGAGACCCAGTACTTC.

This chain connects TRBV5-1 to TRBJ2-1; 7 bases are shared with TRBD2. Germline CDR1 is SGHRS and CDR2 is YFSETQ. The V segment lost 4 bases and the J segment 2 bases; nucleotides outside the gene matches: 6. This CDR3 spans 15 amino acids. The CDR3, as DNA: TGCGCCAGCAGCAACAGCGGGACCACCTACAATGAGCAGTTCTTC. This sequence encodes CASSNSGTTYNEQFF.